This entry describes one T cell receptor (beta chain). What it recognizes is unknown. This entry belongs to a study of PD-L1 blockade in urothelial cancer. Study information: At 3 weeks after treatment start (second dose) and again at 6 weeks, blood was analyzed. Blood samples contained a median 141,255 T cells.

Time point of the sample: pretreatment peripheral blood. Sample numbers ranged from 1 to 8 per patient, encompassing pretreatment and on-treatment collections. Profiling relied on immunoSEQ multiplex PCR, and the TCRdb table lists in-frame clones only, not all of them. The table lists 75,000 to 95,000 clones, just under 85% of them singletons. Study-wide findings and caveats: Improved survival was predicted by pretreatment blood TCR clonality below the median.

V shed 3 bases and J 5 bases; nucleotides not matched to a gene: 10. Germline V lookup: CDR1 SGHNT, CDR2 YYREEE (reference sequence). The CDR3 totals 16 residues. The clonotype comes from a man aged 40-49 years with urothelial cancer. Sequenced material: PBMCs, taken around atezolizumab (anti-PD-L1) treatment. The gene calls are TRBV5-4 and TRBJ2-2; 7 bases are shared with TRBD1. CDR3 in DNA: TGTGCCAGCAGCTCCCAGACAGGGTCGTCGACCGGGGAGCTGTTTTTT. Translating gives CASSSQTGSSTGELFF.